One and the same sample provided the 27 T cell receptor beta chains below, sequenced in a study of beta chain features in type 1 diabetes. Study-wide results and limits: TCRB CDR3s from Type 1 diabetes patients were moderately but significantly shorter in all four CD4+ subsets.

The study reverse transcribed the entire isolated RNA, so it sequenced expressed TCRB transcripts. Profiled with immunoSEQ multiplex PCR; TCRdb holds only in-frame clones, not every one. The table records 200,000 to 250,000 clones, approximately 15% of them present only once. These receptors' targets are unknown. The sequenced material came from naive CD4+ T cells from blood. The receptors come from a man aged 25 to 40 with type 1 diabetes.

This clone was recorded a few times. The rearrangement links TRBV6-6 to TRBJ2-6, with a possible D match to TRBD1 (5 bases). The V end was cut by 0 bases, the J end by 2 bases, with 8 bases between. The CDR3 sequence is 16 residues long. Germline V gene lookup returns CDR1 MNHNY and CDR2 SVGAGI (reference sequence). The CDR3 spells CASSYSGRAGANVLTF. Here the CDR3 DNA reads TGTGCCAGCAGTTACTCTGGCAGGGCTGGGGCCAACGTCCTGACTTTC.

The rearrangement uses TRBV27 and TRBJ1-1; tentative D call: TRBD1 (6 bases). V was cut by 3 bases and J by 3 bases, with 8 bases left in between. The CDR3 totals 13 residues. Germline V lookup: CDR1 MNHEY, CDR2 SMNVEV (reference sequence). The DNA for the CDR3 is TGTGCCAGCAGTTTTAACAGGGACACTGAAGCTTTCTTT. Protein: CASSFNRDTEAFF.

The chain is built from TRBV30 and TRBJ1-2; tentative D call: TRBD1 (5 bases). There are 12 residues in the CDR3. From germline, CDR1 is GTSNPN and CDR2 SVGIG (reference sequence). V was clipped by 0 bases and J by 7 bases, with 9 bases between them. The CDR3 DNA sequence: TGTGCCTGGAGTGTCGGGGGGGGTGGCTACACCTTC. Translating gives CAWSVGGGGYTF. The variable domain in full, with the rest retrieved from reference TRBV30 and TRBJ1-2, is SQTIHQWPATLVQPVGSPLSLECTVEGTSNPNLYWYRQAAGRGLQLLFYSVGIGQISSEVPQNLSASRPQDRQFILSSKKLLLSDSGFYLCAWSVGGGGYTFGSGTRLTVV.

The V gene is TRBV5-1, the J gene TRBJ1-6; D not certain. There are 13 residues in the CDR3. V lost 0 bases and J lost 9, with 7 bases in between. Per the germline V gene, CDR1 is SGHRS and CDR2 is YFSETQ. The CDR3 DNA sequence: TGCGCCAGCAGCTTGGCCCTAACTTCACCCCTCCACTTT. This translates into CASSLALTSPLHF. The variable domain in full, with the rest retrieved from reference TRBV5-1 and TRBJ1-6, is KAGVTQTPRYLIKTRGQQVTLSCSPISGHRSVSWYQQTPGQGLQFLFEYFSETQRNKGNFPGRFSGRQFSNSRSEMNVSTLELGDSALYLCASSLALTSPLHFGNGTRLTVT.

This clone was seen more than once but under ten times. The chain is built from TRBV9 and TRBJ2-1, with 10 bases fitting TRBD1. The CDR3 extends over 15 amino acids. Germline CDR1 is SGDLS and CDR2 is YYNGEE. Unmatched junction bases numbered 5, after V lost 0 bases and J lost 8 bases. The DNA of the CDR3 is TGTGCCAGCAGCGTAGCGGGACAGGGGATACATGAGCAGTTCTTC. As protein: CASSVAGQGIHEQFF.

This clone has only a few counts. This rearrangement joins TRBV7-9 to TRBJ1-5; 8 bases line up with TRBD1. CDR3 length: 15 amino acids. The V gene end was trimmed by 6 bases and the J gene end by 0 bases; junction bases not matched to a gene: 4. The germline CDR1 and CDR2 sequences are SEHNR and FQNEAQ (reference sequence). CDR3 bases: TGTGCCAGCAGTCCACAGGGGGGTAGCAATCAGCCCCAGCATTTT. Its translation: CASSPQGGSNQPQHF.

This clone was detected only a few times. The chain recombines TRBV4-1 with TRBJ2-4, with D perhaps matching TRBD1 (5 bases). In germline, CDR1 is MGHRA, CDR2 YSYEKL. The CDR3 contains 14 residues. Deletions cut 4 bases from V and 0 bases from J, with 7 bases between. CDR3 in amino acids: CASSPQVAKNIQYF. The CDR3 region has the DNA TGCGCCAGCAGCCCACAGGTAGCCAAAAACATTCAGTACTTC.

The rearrangement links TRBV6-1 to TRBJ1-6, with a tentative D call TRBD1 (6 bases). Germline V lookup: CDR1 MNHNS, CDR2 SASEGT. V lost 4 bases, J lost 8 bases, and 15 bases lay in between. The CDR3 has 15 residues. CDR3 DNA: TGTGCCAGCAGTGGAGCCAGGGGAATCGATTCACCCCTCCACTTT. It encodes CASSGARGIDSPLHF.

This chain connects TRBV5-4 to TRBJ2-2, with D unclear. Trimming removed 2 bases from V and 0 bases from J, with 5 bases in between. The germline V gene encodes CDR1 SGHNT and CDR2 YYREEE (reference sequence). This CDR3 spans 14 amino acids. The CDR3: CASSFDSNTGELFF. DNA for the CDR3: TGTGCCAGCAGCTTCGACTCGAACACCGGGGAGCTGTTTTTT.

The CDR3 is CASSLEVDTEAFF. In DNA, the CDR3 is TGTGCCAGCAGCCTAGAGGTTGACACTGAAGCTTTCTTT. V gene TRBV28 combines with J gene TRBJ1-1; no definite D call. CDR1 is MDHEN and CDR2 is SYDVKM in the germline V gene. Trimming took 6 bases from V and 3 from J, leaving 11 bases between them. CDR3 length equals 13 residues.

This clone was detected only a few times. This chain connects TRBV2 to TRBJ2-1, with D perhaps matching TRBD2 (7 bases). CDR1 is SNHLY, CDR2 FYNNEI, per germline. V shed 8 bases and J shed 1 base, with 12 bases lying between them. This CDR3 contains 14 residues. The CDR3 reads CASGGASSYNEQFF. The CDR3 region has the DNA TGTGCCAGCGGGGGGGCCTCGTCCTACAATGAGCAGTTCTTC.

This clone was recorded a few times. This chain connects TRBV30 to TRBJ1-2; 9 bases align to TRBD1. The CDR3 is made up of 13 amino acids. The V and J ends lost 4 bases and 6 bases, in that order; junction bases with no gene match: 6. Germline CDR1 and CDR2: GTSNPN and SVGIG (reference sequence). CDR3 sequence reads: CAWMSQGAHGYTF. As DNA, the CDR3 is TGTGCCTGGATGTCACAGGGGGCTCATGGCTACACCTTC.

The chain joins TRBV29-1 to TRBJ1-1; no clear D gene. The CDR3 extends over 13 amino acids. Trimming took 5 bases from V and 3 from J, leaving 13 bases between them. CDR1 SQVTM and CDR2 ANQGSEA come from the germline V gene. The CDR3 DNA reads as TGCAGCGTTATGGGCAGTGGGTACACTGAAGCTTTCTTT. It codes for CSVMGSGYTEAFF.

The chain has TRBV6-5 and TRBJ2-1, with D possibly TRBD1 on 6 matching bases. V lost 7 bases, J lost 5 bases, and 12 bases lay in between. This CDR3 has 13 residues. Germline V gene data show CDR1 as MNHEY and CDR2 as SVGAGI. CDR3: CASTNTGNNEQFF. The CDR3 bases are TGTGCCAGCACAAATACAGGGAACAATGAGCAGTTCTTC.

On this clone itself: The sample contains more than one DNA sequence encoding this CDR3. This chain connects TRBV5-6 to TRBJ1-5; maybe TRBD1 (6 bases). In germline, CDR1 is SGHDT, CDR2 YYEEEE. The CDR3 is 14 residues long. V was pared by 0 bases and J by 2 bases, with 6 bases between. CDR3 residues: CASSLDRGNQPQHF. The CDR3 DNA is TGTGCCAGCAGCTTGGACAGGGGCAATCAGCCCCAGCATTTT. Together with reference TRBV5-6 and TRBJ1-5, the CDR3 gives the full variable domain: DAGVTQSPTHLIKTRGQQVTLRCSPKSGHDTVSWYQQALGQGPQFIFQYYEEEERQRGNFPDRFSGHQFPNYSSELNVNALLLGDSALYLCASSLDRGNQPQHFGDGTRLSIL.

The table lists this clone with a few counts. This sequence joins TRBV5-1 and TRBJ2-7; 7 bases agree with TRBD1. V shed 0 bases and J 5 bases; nucleotides not matched to a gene: 5. CDR3 length: 14 residues. From germline, CDR1 is SGHRS and CDR2 YFSETQ. CDR3 sequence (DNA): TGCGCCAGCAGCTTGGGAGAGGGGGCGGACGAGCAGTACTTC. Translated, it gives CASSLGEGADEQYF. Full variable domain (outside the CDR3, taken from reference TRBV5-1 and TRBJ2-7): KAGVTQTPRYLIKTRGQQVTLSCSPISGHRSVSWYQQTPGQGLQFLFEYFSETQRNKGNFPGRFSGRQFSNSRSEMNVSTLELGDSALYLCASSLGEGADEQYFGPGTRLTVT.

This clone was seen a handful of times. V is TRBV18 and J is TRBJ1-1; TRBD1 might be the D (5 bases). The CDR3 extends over 16 amino acids. Trimming cost V 3 bases and J 0 bases, with 14 bases left between them. Per germline, CDR1 KGHSH and CDR2 LQKENI. CDR3 in DNA: TGTGCCAGCTCACCTAAGATTGACAGACTGAACACTGAAGCTTTCTTT. Its translation: CASSPKIDRLNTEAFF.

This clone was detected a few times. The V and J genes are TRBV5-1 and TRBJ2-1; D perhaps matches TRBD1 (5 bases). The CDR3 loop spans 15 amino acids. Germline V gene data show CDR1 as SGHRS and CDR2 as YFSETQ. Trimming took off 2 bases at V and 12 bases at J, with 21 bases between the two ends. The CDR3 spells CASSLRLTETPAQFF. The CDR3 DNA is TGCGCCAGCAGCTTAAGGTTGACAGAAACCCCCGCGCAGTTCTTC.

The chain joins TRBV9 to TRBJ2-7; D remains ambiguous. The CDR3 has 15 amino acids. Per germline, CDR1 SGDLS and CDR2 YYNGEE. V was pared by 2 bases and J by 1 base, with 13 bases between. CDR3 in DNA: TGTGCCAGCAGCGTTGGGCAGGCCGGATCCTACGAGCAGTACTTC. Translating it yields CASSVGQAGSYEQYF.

This clone turned up a few times. CDR3 residues: CASSTHRVKGFDEQYF. In DNA, the CDR3 is TGCGCCAGCAGCACTCACAGGGTAAAGGGGTTCGACGAGCAGTACTTC. V usage is TRBV4-1 and J usage is TRBJ2-7, with D maybe TRBD1 (6 bases). In germline, CDR1 is MGHRA, CDR2 YSYEKL. V lost 5 bases and J 5 bases, leaving 22 bases between the germline ends. This CDR3 spans 16 amino acids.

The sample holds a few counts of this clone. V gene TRBV11-2 combines with J gene TRBJ2-1; D is uncertain. This CDR3 contains 12 residues. V gave up 0 bases and J gave up 6 bases, with 3 bases separating them. The germline V gene encodes CDR1 SGHAT and CDR2 FQNNGV. DNA of the CDR3: TGTGCCAGCAGCTTAGACCGCAATGAGCAGTTCTTC. This encodes CASSLDRNEQFF.

This chain uses TRBV7-9 with TRBJ1-5; D perhaps matches TRBD1 (6 bases). The CDR3 is 14 residues long. The germline CDR1 and CDR2 sequences are SEHNR and FQNEAQ (reference sequence). V lost 4 bases to trimming and J lost 9 bases, with 16 bases between them. CDR3 in DNA: TGTGCCAGCAGCTCCTCAGGGGCAAGTGGGCCCCAGCATTTT. Amino acids: CASSSSGASGPQHF.

This clone was counted a few times. Other DNA sequences within the sample encode an identical CDR3. This chain links TRBV7-9 with TRBJ2-3, with TRBD2 identical over 12 bases. CDR3 size: 16 residues. The V segment lost 4 bases and the J segment 0 bases; nucleotides outside the gene matches: 2. Germline V gene data show CDR1 as SEHNR and CDR2 as FQNEAQ (reference sequence). The CDR3 region is CASSSLAGGSTDTQYF. The CDR3, as DNA: TGTGCCAGCAGCTCCCTAGCGGGAGGGAGCACAGATACGCAGTATTTT.

This clone was seen a handful of times. This CDR3 reads CASSPGRTQETQYF. The CDR3 DNA sequence: TGTGCCAGCAGCCCGGGGAGGACCCAAGAGACCCAGTACTTC. The chain combines TRBV6-6 with TRBJ2-5; D possibly corresponds to TRBD2 (6 bases). Germline CDR1 is MNHNY and CDR2 is SVGAGI (reference sequence). Trimming shortened V by 6 bases and J by 1 base, and 12 bases separated the two germline ends. The CDR3 consists of 14 residues.

This clone was counted a few times. The gene calls are TRBV18 and TRBJ2-2; 12 bases are a match to TRBD1. The CDR3 sequence is 16 residues long. Looked up from germline, CDR1 is KGHSH and CDR2 is LQKENI. Trimming at V came to 5 bases and at J to 5 bases, leaving 6 bases not matched to a gene. The CDR3 nucleotides are TGTGCCAGCTCAAGCCGGGACAGGGGGCAAACCGGGGAGCTGTTTTTT. Its translation is CASSSRDRGQTGELFF.

In this sample, this clone turned up a few times. This chain joins TRBV6-5 and TRBJ2-7, with D hard to call. The V end lost 4 bases, the J end lost 2 bases, and 9 bases lay between the germline ends. The CDR3 is 13 residues long. In germline, CDR1 is MNHEY, CDR2 SVGAGI. CDR3 region: CASSSYGAYEQYF. Here the CDR3 DNA reads TGTGCCAGCAGTTCGTACGGAGCCTACGAGCAGTACTTC.

The chain is built from TRBV18 and TRBJ2-2; D uncertain. The germline V and J ends were trimmed by 2 bases and 0 bases, with 10 bases remaining between them. From germline, CDR1 is KGHSH and CDR2 LQKENI. CDR3 size: 16 residues. The CDR3 protein is CASSPDVTANTGELFF. CDR3 coding DNA: TGTGCCAGCTCACCAGATGTAACAGCGAACACCGGGGAGCTGTTTTTT.